This T cell receptor (beta chain) appears in the sequencing data of a study of early T cells in non-severe SARS-CoV-2 infection. About the research overall: Chains were unpaired, as sequencing was done on bulk RNA from unsorted whole blood. Broader study findings: The matching step, a VDJdb search, favored anti-spike CD8 responses and missed private and CD4 specificities.

This clonotype was picked up many times. What it binds is not known. Individual cDNA molecules received unique molecular identifiers. TCRdb re-derived calls from the 5' RACE reads in MiXCR, one entry per CDR3 protein. The sample lists tens of thousands of distinct CDR3 sequences; 5.6% were seen once. J lost 8 bases, V lost 5 bases, and 14 bases had no gene match. Germline CDR1 MGHDK, CDR2 SYGVNS. This CDR3 contains 15 residues. The gene calls are TRBV25-1 and TRBJ1-1; 7 bases line up with TRBD1. The sequenced material came from whole blood. This clonotype was sampled from an adult who was a healthcare worker with PCR-confirmed SARS-CoV-2 infection or an uninfected control (not recorded which). The CDR3 spells CASSTPYLRGIEAFF. CDR3 DNA sequence: TGTGCCAGCAGTACACCTTATCTCAGGGGGATAGAAGCTTTCTTT.